This T cell receptor (beta chain) was retrieved from a study of blood T cells in healthy people across ages (dated by TCRdb to between 2015 and 2017). Regarding the research as a whole: Template switching captured roughly one uniquely barcoded TCR beta cDNA molecule per two T cells in model experiments. To avoid experimental bias, donors of different ages were randomly spread across the sequencing lanes. Donors were grouped into four age groups: young (average approximately 16 years), middle-aged (roughly 38), aged (about 60) and long-lived (over 80). For two donors (one aged 18 to 30 and one aged 80 or older), the study analyzed two additional independent replicas of 1 million unique cDNA reads from the same blood draw. Age-related changes in TCR beta repertoire diversity were measured in the study by deep sequencing normalized with unique cDNA molecular identifiers.

Concerning this clonotype: What antigen it recognizes has not been identified. Base qualities are not at hand, and no much larger clone is one base apart.

Systemically healthy Caucasian individuals from Russia, 35 to 40 in total and aged roughly 6 to 100 years, were included as donors. Each donor gave approximately 9.4 milliliters of peripheral blood, drawn into EDTA-treated Vacutainer tubes. Ficoll-Paque density-gradient centrifugation was used to isolate PBMCs, with at least 6 million obtained per sample. Trizol reagent was used to extract total RNA from the PBMCs, yielding at least 5 micrograms per sample. For every donor, flow cytometry on a PBMC aliquot measured the percentage of naive CD45RAhigh/CD27high T cells. What the research found in general, with its limitations: Because the CMV infection status of the donors was unknown, age-related changes in expanded clonotypes may potentially have been confounded. A strong correlation was found between observed TCR beta diversity and the percentage of naive T cells measured by flow cytometry. Compared with the aged group, the long-lived group had more naive CD4+ T cells, fewer expanded clones and increased TCR diversity, suggesting age selection. As age increased, observed TCR beta diversity per million T cells dropped in a roughly linear way, and a significant reduction was already evident by age roughly 40. Total diversity estimates from one million sequenced T cells were considered lower bounds and underestimates. Since profiling was done on bulk unsorted PBMCs, naive and antigen-experienced compartments could not be conclusively compared.

Receptor libraries were prepared by 5' RACE. Instrument used: Illumina HiSeq 2500. A second PCR of about 6 to 11 cycles was run with a J-beta primer mix and a sample-barcoded 5' primer. A unique molecular identifier was introduced onto each TCR beta cDNA molecule by a template-switch 5' adaptor carrying 12 random nucleotides. Each sample yielded at least 2.5 million CDR3-containing paired-end reads. First-strand cDNA synthesis was performed from all RNA using the Mint cDNA synthesis kit, with priming by a TRBC-specific oligonucleotide. All cDNA was treated with uracil-DNA glycosylase and then went through a first 18-cycle PCR with the universal primers M1SS and BC2_uni_R. Processing in the source paper ran as follows. Each sample was normalized by randomly selecting 1 million high-quality reads, each carrying a distinct molecular identifier. Instead of being binned into consensus sequences, reads that shared molecular identifiers were thrown out. MiTCR, with a Q25 quality threshold and the strictest error-elimination algorithm, was used for CDR3 identification, clonotype clustering and error correction. A nonparametric unseen species model with Euler transformation was used to estimate lower-bound total TCR beta diversity. Using fastp trimming at Q25 and MiXCR clonotype assembly, TCRdb reanalyzed the public sequencing data and kept in-frame beta chains. All rows with the same CDR3 protein become a single entry with the most common DNA and genes. TCRdb's processing, not the authors', yielded these V and J calls. The sample table contains about 1,500,000 distinct CDR3 sequences; only one count was recorded for around 39% of them. The ten largest clones add up to roughly 8.2% of the sample.

V and J lose 6 bases and 12 bases, and a span of 24 bases separates them. The germline V gene supplies CDR1 SQVTM and CDR2 ANQGSEA. The CDR3 numbers 14 residues from cysteine through phenylalanine. CDR3 DNA is the only sequence kept; it has 42 bases, read in frame from the first base. The rearranged segments are TRBV29-1 and TRBJ2-1; the D gene is unclear. The TCR sequence derives from a woman aged 18-29 years in good health. The sequenced sample consisted of blood. This receptor has the CDR3 CSVDGFSSTLGQFF. In nucleotides, the sequence is TGCAGCGTCGACGGTTTCAGCTCCACCCTGGGGCAGTTCTTC.